This TCR beta chain originates from a study of cytomegalovirus exposure and HLA in healthy donors. Regarding the study as a whole: In vitro assays verified that a few CMV-associated chains recognized CMV antigens specifically. TCR beta sequences reportedly predicted the HLA-A and HLA-B alleles of most subjects accurately.

Comment on this clone: Its specificity is unknown.

It was with 60 Vbeta and 13 Jbeta primers that the PCR ran. Profiled with immunoSEQ multiplex PCR; TCRdb holds only in-frame clones, not every one. Seen here are approximately 190,000 clones, roughly 90% observed once, and the top ten hold 1% to 1.4%. CDR1 and CDR2 (germline): GTSNPN, SVGIG (reference sequence). V gave up 0 bases and J gave up 4 bases; unmatched junction bases: 8. The CDR3 contains 15 residues. Nominal health characterized the donors when sampled, though unrecorded immune exposures were likely. The specimen sequenced was PBMCs. The chain links TRBV30 to TRBJ1-2, with TRBD1 matching over 7 bases. This receptor was identified in a boy aged 2 to 10 in good health and CMV-seronegative. In nucleotides, the CDR3 is TGTGCCTGGAGTGTGGAAAGCAGGGGGATCTATGGCTACACCTTC. It is translated as CAWSVESRGIYGYTF.